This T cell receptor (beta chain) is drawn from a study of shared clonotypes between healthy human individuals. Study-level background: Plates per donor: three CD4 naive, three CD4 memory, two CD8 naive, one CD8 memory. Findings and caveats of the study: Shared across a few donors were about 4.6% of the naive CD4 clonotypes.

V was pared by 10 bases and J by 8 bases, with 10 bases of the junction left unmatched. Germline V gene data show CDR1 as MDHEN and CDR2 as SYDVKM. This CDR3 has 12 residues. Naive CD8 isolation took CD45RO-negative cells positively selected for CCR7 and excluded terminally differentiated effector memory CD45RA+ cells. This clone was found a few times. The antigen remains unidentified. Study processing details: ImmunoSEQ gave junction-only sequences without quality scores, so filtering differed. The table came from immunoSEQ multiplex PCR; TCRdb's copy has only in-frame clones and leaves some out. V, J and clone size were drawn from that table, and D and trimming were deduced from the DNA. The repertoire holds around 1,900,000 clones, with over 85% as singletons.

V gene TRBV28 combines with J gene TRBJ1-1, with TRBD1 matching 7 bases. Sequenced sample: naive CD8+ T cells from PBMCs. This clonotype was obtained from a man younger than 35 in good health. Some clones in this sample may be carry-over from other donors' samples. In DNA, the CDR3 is TGTGCCACCTCCCCCCCGGGACAGGAAGCTTTCTTT. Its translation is CATSPPGQEAFF.